The 15 T cell receptor beta chains listed next were all sequenced from one sample in a study of early T cells in non-severe SARS-CoV-2 infection. TCRdb passed the 5' RACE reads through MiXCR, listing each CDR3 protein once. The sample holds 54,000 or so distinct CDR3 sequences, about 12% seen once. What was sequenced was whole blood. The receptors shown here come from an adult who was a healthcare worker with PCR-confirmed SARS-CoV-2 infection or an uninfected control (not recorded which).

This clonotype was detected many times. This CDR3 is CASSMGPDRGRWGANVLTF. The CDR3 nucleotides are TGTGCCAGTAGTATGGGGCCCGACAGGGGGCGTTGGGGGGCCAACGTCCTGACTTTC. The gene calls are TRBV19 and TRBJ2-6; 10 nucleotides align to TRBD1. The CDR3 has 19 amino acids. The V gene end was trimmed by 3 bases and the J gene end by 4 bases; junction bases not matched to a gene: 12. The germline CDR1 and CDR2 sequences are LNHDA and SQIVND (reference sequence).

The chain joins TRBV6-5 to TRBJ1-3, with D maybe TRBD1 (6 bases). The CDR3 runs to 16 residues. The V end was cut by 6 bases, the J end by 0 bases, with 15 bases between. Germline lookup yields CDR1 MNHEY and CDR2 SVGAGI. For the CDR3, the DNA is TGTGCCAGCAGGAGGGGACAAAGATCCTCTGGAAACACCATATATTTT. Protein sequence: CASRRGQRSSGNTIYF.

The chain links TRBV20-1 to TRBJ2-1; 10 bases map to TRBD2. This CDR3 is built from 17 residues. Per germline, CDR1 DFQATT and CDR2 SNEGSKA (reference sequence). Trimming at V came to 5 bases and at J to 3 bases, leaving 13 bases not matched to a gene. CDR3 nucleotides: TGCAGTGCTCCACGTTTAGCGGGAGGTACCATCTACAATGAGCAGTTCTTC. Translated: CSAPRLAGGTIYNEQFF.

This clonotype was detected ten times or more. This chain joins TRBV7-6 and TRBJ2-1, with 10 bases aligning to TRBD1. Germline CDR1 SGHVS, CDR2 FNYEAQ. The CDR3 has 15 amino acids. V lost 1 base and J lost 9; bases outside the gene matches: 6. The DNA of the CDR3 is TGTGCCAGCAGCTTAGTTGGGACAGGGGTTGGTGAGCAGTTCTTC. Its translation is CASSLVGTGVGEQFF.

This clonotype appeared many times. The chain couples TRBV27 to TRBJ1-5; D is unclear. CDR1 and CDR2 (germline): MNHEY, SMNVEV (reference sequence). V dropped 5 bases and J dropped 4 bases, with 6 bases sitting between them. The length of the CDR3 is 12 residues. CDR3 DNA sequence: TGTGCCAGCAGTGAAAGAAATCAGCCCCAGCATTTT. It codes for CASSERNQPQHF.

This clonotype was recorded a few times. J is TRBJ1-5 and V is TRBV21-1; TRBD1 was called by the table and not checked on the DNA. TRBV21-1 is noted as a pseudogene. The CDR3 has 16 amino acids. This CDR3 is CASSKSAGGLNQPQHF. CDR3 nucleotides: TGTGCCAGCAGCAAGTCCGCAGGGGGGCTGAATCAGCCCCAGCATTTT.

This clonotype was counted many times. The rearrangement links TRBV6-2 or TRBV6-3 to TRBJ2-3; 9 bases map to TRBD1. J was trimmed by 1 base and V by 2 bases; bases with no gene match: 1. CDR1 is MNHEY, CDR2 SVGEGT, per germline. This CDR3 spans 15 amino acids. Here the CDR3 DNA reads TGTGCCAGCAGTTACCGGGACAGGGGCACAGATACGCAGTATTTT. Protein: CASSYRDRGTDTQYF.

The V call is TRBV29-1, the J call TRBJ2-3, with D possibly being TRBD1 (6 bases). Germline assignment: CDR1 SQVTM and CDR2 ANQGSEA. V was trimmed by 4 bases and J by 2 bases, leaving 16 bases between them. The CDR3 spans 15 residues. The DNA for the CDR3 is TGCAGCGTTGTGGCACAGGGAAACCCCACAGATACGCAGTATTTT. This codes for CSVVAQGNPTDTQYF.

The gene calls are TRBV2 and TRBJ1-2, with no clear D. Trimming left V 6 bases short and J 4 bases short, with 9 bases between. Germline-derived CDR1 and CDR2 are SNHLY and FYNNEI. The CDR3 runs to 12 residues. The CDR3 loop reads CASSVYGYGYTF. The CDR3 bases are TGTGCCAGCAGCGTTTACGGCTATGGCTACACCTTC.

The chain joins TRBV7-7 to TRBJ2-3; 9 bases agree with TRBD2. CDR1 is SSHAT and CDR2 is FNYEAQ in the germline V gene (reference sequence). The length of the CDR3 is 15 residues. After removal of 3 bases from V and 3 bases from J, the junction contained 4 bases not matched to a gene. CDR3: CASSFGGGATDTQYF. Here the CDR3 DNA reads TGTGCCAGCAGCTTTGGCGGGGGGGCGACAGATACGCAGTATTTT.

This clonotype was counted only a few times. The chain couples TRBV25-1 to TRBJ2-7; D is undetermined. From germline, CDR1 is MGHDK and CDR2 SYGVNS. V lost 3 bases, J lost 5 bases, and 14 bases lay in between. The CDR3 length is 14 residues. In DNA form, the CDR3 reads TGTGCCAGCAGTGATACGTCGCGTATAAACGAGCAGTACTTC. Protein product: CASSDTSRINEQYF.

This clonotype was detected ten times or more. The gene calls are TRBV29-1 and TRBJ1-1; TRBD1 aligns across 8 bases. There are 14 residues in the CDR3. Germline V CDR1 and CDR2: SQVTM, ANQGSEA. V lost 7 bases to trimming and J lost 4 bases; unmatched junction nucleotides: 11. The CDR3 region is CSAGTQQGGTEAFF. The CDR3 region has the DNA TGCAGCGCTGGGACGCAACAGGGGGGCACTGAAGCTTTCTTT.

This clonotype has at least ten counts. The rearrangement links TRBV20-1 to TRBJ1-1; TRBD1 is a possible D gene (5 bases). Germline V gives CDR1 DFQATT, CDR2 SNEGSKA (reference sequence). Between the trimmed V and J ends, which lost 3 bases and 5 bases, there was a span of 13 bases. The CDR3 covers 13 residues. CDR3 in amino acids: CSARGQGDTEAFF. Written as DNA, the CDR3 is TGCAGTGCTAGGGGGCAGGGTGATACTGAAGCTTTCTTT.

CDR3 amino acids: CASSLEGANQPQHF. The CDR3 coding sequence is TGCGCCAGCAGCTTGGAGGGGGCCAATCAGCCCCAGCATTTT. V usage is TRBV5-1 and J usage is TRBJ1-5, with 7 bases lining up with TRBD1. J was trimmed by 3 bases and V by 0 bases; bases with no gene match: 0. Per germline, CDR1 SGHRS and CDR2 YFSETQ. This CDR3 is built from 14 residues.

This clonotype has only a few counts. The DNA for the CDR3 is TGTGCCAGCAGCCCGGGAAAATCCACAGATACGCAGTATTTT. Translated, it gives CASSPGKSTDTQYF. The chain is built from TRBV12-3 or TRBV12-4 and TRBJ2-3; the D gene is possibly TRBD2 (5 bases). With 6 bases removed from V and 2 bases from J, the gap between germline ends came to 12 bases. CDR3 size: 14 residues.